The 7 T cell receptor beta chains reported below all come from one sample, sequenced in a study of CD4 T cells in relation to SARS-CoV-2 and coronaviruses. Produced via immunoSEQ multiplex PCR; TCRdb's table is partial and in-frame only. The profile shows tens of thousands of clones, about 90% of them singletons. The sample taken for sequencing was naive CD4+ T cells from PBMCs. Subset defined: naive CD4+ T cells isolated by negative enrichment. The receptors come from an adult with COVID-19.

This clone appeared once. The rearrangement links TRBV18 to TRBJ2-2; TRBD2 agrees at 10 bases. The CDR3 covers 18 residues. Germline trimming cut 3 bases from V and 4 bases from J; bases unmatched to any gene: 11. Germline lookup yields CDR1 KGHSH and CDR2 LQKENI. This chain's CDR3 is CASSPYLPSGSGTGELFF. The CDR3 coding sequence is TGTGCCAGCTCACCCTACCTCCCTAGCGGGAGTGGCACCGGGGAGCTGTTTTTT.

The genes are TRBV4-1 and TRBJ2-7; tentatively, D is TRBD2 (7 bases). Germline CDR1 and CDR2: MGHRA and YSYEKL. This CDR3 is built from 17 residues. V lost 1 base to trimming and J lost 4 bases, with 20 bases between them. In DNA, the CDR3 is TGCGCCAGCAGCCAAGTGTGGCGGATGAAGGGGGGGTACGAGCAGTACTTC. It yields the protein CASSQVWRMKGGYEQYF.

The V gene is TRBV3-1 (or the pseudogene TRBV3-2), the J gene TRBJ1-1; D gene ambiguous. The CDR3 is made up of 16 amino acids. Germline lookup yields CDR1 LGHDT and CDR2 YNNKEL (reference sequence). V was cut by 6 bases and J by 0 bases, with 17 bases left in between. The CDR3 coding sequence is TGTGCCAGCAGTCAATCTGAGTTAGGTATGAACACTGAAGCTTTCTTT. Translating gives CASSQSELGMNTEAFF.

This clone occurred once. This chain uses TRBV5-1 with TRBJ1-2; tentatively, D is TRBD1 (6 bases). From germline, CDR1 is SGHRS and CDR2 YFSETQ. V shed 7 bases and J shed 0 bases, with 16 bases lying between them. This CDR3 is built from 15 residues. The CDR3, as DNA: TGCGCCAGCTCCCTCACAGGGTCGGCTAACTATGGCTACACCTTC. Its protein product is CASSLTGSANYGYTF.

This rearrangement joins TRBV19 to TRBJ2-5; 7 nucleotides align to TRBD2. Trimming removed 1 base from V and 4 bases from J; junction bases left unmatched: 9. The CDR3 covers 16 residues. Germline V CDR1 and CDR2: LNHDA, SQIVND (reference sequence). The CDR3 sequence is CASSIGRLSGGETQYF. CDR3 nucleotides: TGTGCCAGTAGTATAGGTCGGTTGTCGGGGGGAGAGACCCAGTACTTC.

This clone came up once. This sequence joins TRBV6-1 and TRBJ1-6; 9 bases map to TRBD1. CDR3 length: 14 residues. With 7 bases clipped from V and 7 bases from J, the junction kept 5 bases outside the gene matches. Germline loops: CDR1 MNHNS, CDR2 SASEGT. In DNA form, the CDR3 reads TGTGCCAGCACTGTGGGACAGGGCAATTCACCCCTCCACTTT. Translating gives CASTVGQGNSPLHF.

This rearrangement joins TRBV28 to TRBJ1-2, with D unclear. Trimming stripped 10 bases from V and 1 base from J, with 13 bases between. The CDR3 covers 13 residues. CDR1 MDHEN and CDR2 SYDVKM come from the germline V gene. The CDR3 DNA reads as TGTGCCACGGCCCGGGAGCTTAACTATGGCTACACCTTC. This codes for CATARELNYGYTF.